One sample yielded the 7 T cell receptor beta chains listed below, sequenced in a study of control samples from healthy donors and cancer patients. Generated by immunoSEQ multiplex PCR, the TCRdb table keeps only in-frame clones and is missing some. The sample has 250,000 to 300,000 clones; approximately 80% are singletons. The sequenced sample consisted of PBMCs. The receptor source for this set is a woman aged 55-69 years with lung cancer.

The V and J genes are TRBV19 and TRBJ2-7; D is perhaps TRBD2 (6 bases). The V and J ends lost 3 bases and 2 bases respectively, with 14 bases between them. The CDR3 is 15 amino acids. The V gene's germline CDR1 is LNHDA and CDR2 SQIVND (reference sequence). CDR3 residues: CASSIGRRATYEQYF. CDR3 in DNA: TGTGCCAGTAGTATTGGTCGGAGGGCAACCTACGAGCAGTACTTC.

Written as DNA, the CDR3 is TGCGCCAGCAGCCCTGGGACAGCTACTATGGGCTACACCTTC. It is translated as CASSPGTATMGYTF. The V call is TRBV5-1, the J call TRBJ1-2; TRBD1 agrees at 7 bases. This CDR3 comprises 14 residues. Trimming at V came to 4 bases and at J to 8 bases, leaving 11 bases not matched to a gene. Per germline, CDR1 SGHRS and CDR2 YFSETQ. The whole variable domain, filled in from reference TRBV5-1 and TRBJ1-2, reads KAGVTQTPRYLIKTRGQQVTLSCSPISGHRSVSWYQQTPGQGLQFLFEYFSETQRNKGNFPGRFSGRQFSNSRSEMNVSTLELGDSALYLCASSPGTATMGYTFGSGTRLTVV.

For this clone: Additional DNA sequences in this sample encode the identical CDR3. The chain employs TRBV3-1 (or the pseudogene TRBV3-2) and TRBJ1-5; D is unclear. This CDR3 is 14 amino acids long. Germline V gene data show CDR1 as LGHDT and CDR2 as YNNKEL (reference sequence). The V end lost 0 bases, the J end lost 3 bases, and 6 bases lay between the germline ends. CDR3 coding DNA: TGTGCCAGCAGCCAAGATCTTGTCAATCAGCCCCAGCATTTT. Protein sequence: CASSQDLVNQPQHF.

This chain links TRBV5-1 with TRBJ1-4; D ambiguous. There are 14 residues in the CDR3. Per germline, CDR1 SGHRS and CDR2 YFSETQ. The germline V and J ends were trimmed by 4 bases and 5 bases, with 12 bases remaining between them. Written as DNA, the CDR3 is TGCGCCAGCAGCGCGGAGGCCATAAATGAAAAACTGTTTTTT. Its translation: CASSAEAINEKLFF.

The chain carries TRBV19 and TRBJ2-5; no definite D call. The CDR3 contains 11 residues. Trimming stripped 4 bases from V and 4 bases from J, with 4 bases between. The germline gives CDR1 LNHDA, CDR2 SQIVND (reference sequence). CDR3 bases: TGTGCCAGTAGTACCTCAGAGACCCAGTACTTC. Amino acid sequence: CASSTSETQYF.

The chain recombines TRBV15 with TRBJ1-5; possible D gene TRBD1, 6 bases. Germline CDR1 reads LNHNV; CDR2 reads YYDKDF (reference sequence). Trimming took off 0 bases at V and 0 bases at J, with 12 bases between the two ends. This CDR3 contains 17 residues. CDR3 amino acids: CATSRDWTVGSNQPQHF. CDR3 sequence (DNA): TGTGCCACCAGCAGAGATTGGACAGTAGGTAGCAATCAGCCCCAGCATTTT.

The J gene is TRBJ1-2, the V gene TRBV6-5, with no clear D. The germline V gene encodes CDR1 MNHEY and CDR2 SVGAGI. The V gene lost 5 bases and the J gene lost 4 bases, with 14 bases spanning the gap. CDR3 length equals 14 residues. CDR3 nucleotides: TGTGCCAGCAGTCGGACTGAGTCTGGCTATGGCTACACCTTC. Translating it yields CASSRTESGYGYTF.